Below are 24 T cell receptor beta chains sequenced from a single sample in a study of blood T cell repertoires in COVID-19. Libraries were prepared by immunoSEQ multiplex PCR; TCRdb keeps only in-frame clonotypes and omits some of them. The top ten clones hold 2% to 2.5% of a sample with approximately 280,000 clones, about nine tenths of them seen once. Sequencing was carried out using peripheral blood. The receptors derive from a man aged 45-60 years with acute or convalescent COVID-19.

V is TRBV6-1 and J is TRBJ1-5; D might be TRBD1 (6 bases). Germline V gives CDR1 MNHNS, CDR2 SASEGT. Trimming cost V 1 base and J 5 bases, with 6 bases left between them. The CDR3 extends over 13 amino acids. In DNA form, the CDR3 reads TGTGCCAGCAGTGAAGAGGGGGATCAGCCCCAGCATTTT. Its protein product is CASSEEGDQPQHF.

This chain links TRBV12-5 with TRBJ1-6; perhaps TRBD1 as D (6 bases). Germline-derived CDR1 and CDR2 are LGHNT and FRNRAP. Trimming took off 6 bases at V and 3 bases at J, with 6 bases between the two ends. The CDR3 consists of 13 residues. CDR3 protein: CASGDSYNSPLHF. As DNA, the CDR3 is TGTGCTAGTGGGGACAGCTATAATTCACCCCTCCACTTT.

The chain is built from TRBV3-1 (or the pseudogene TRBV3-2) and TRBJ2-5; the match to TRBD1 covers 8 bases. The CDR3 loop spans 14 amino acids. J gave up 6 bases and V 4 bases, and 7 bases lay outside the gene matches. CDR1 is LGHDT and CDR2 is YNNKEL in the germline V gene (reference sequence). The CDR3: CASSRQGAGKTQYF. CDR3 nucleotides: TGTGCCAGCAGCCGCCAGGGGGCTGGGAAGACCCAGTACTTC.

This clone was seen many times. V and J are TRBV5-1 and TRBJ1-2; 10 nucleotides match TRBD1. With 1 base clipped from V and 6 bases from J, the junction kept 3 bases outside the gene matches. The germline V gene has CDR1 SGHRS and CDR2 YFSETQ. This CDR3 comprises 14 residues. The CDR3 sequence: CASSLRGQGHGYTF. DNA for the CDR3: TGCGCCAGCAGCTTGCGGGGACAGGGGCATGGCTACACCTTC.

The chain joins TRBV12-3 or TRBV12-4 to TRBJ1-5; no clear D. The CDR3 length is 13 residues. Trimming took 2 bases from V and 6 from J, leaving 8 bases between them. CDR3 sequence (DNA): TGTGCCAGCAGTTTATGGGCCAGTCAGCCCCAGCATTTT. This encodes CASSLWASQPQHF.

In its sample, this clone was seen a few times. The chain is built from TRBV19 and TRBJ1-5; 8 nucleotides agree with TRBD1. The germline V gene encodes CDR1 LNHDA and CDR2 SQIVND (reference sequence). This CDR3 is built from 14 residues. The trim removed 7 bases at V and 7 bases at J, leaving 9 bases unmatched. For the CDR3, the DNA is TGTGCCAGTAAAGTCCAGGGGGCTTACCAGCCCCAGCATTTT. Its translation is CASKVQGAYQPQHF.

The chain is built from TRBV2 and TRBJ1-2, with unresolved D. Trimming left V 6 bases short and J 3 bases short, with 17 bases between. Looked up from germline, CDR1 is SNHLY and CDR2 is FYNNEI. There are 15 residues in the CDR3. Here the CDR3 reads CASSASPPPHYGYTF. For the CDR3, the DNA is TGTGCCAGCAGCGCTAGTCCCCCGCCCCACTATGGCTACACCTTC.

Note on this clone: The identical CDR3 is also encoded by other nucleotide sequences in the sample. The chain uses TRBV7-9 and TRBJ2-2; 9 bases line up with TRBD1. Germline CDR1 reads SEHNR; CDR2 reads FQNEAQ (reference sequence). The J segment lost 4 bases and the V segment lost 3 bases, leaving 0 bases of the junction unmatched. The CDR3 has 14 amino acids. CDR3 nucleotide sequence: TGTGCCAGCAGCTTGGACAGGGGCACCGGGGAGCTGTTTTTT. Its protein product is CASSLDRGTGELFF. The full variable domain, rest sourced from reference TRBV7-9 and TRBJ2-2, is DTGVSQNPRHKITKRGQNVTFRCDPISEHNRLYWYRQTLGQGPEFLTYFQNEAQLEKSRLLSDRFSAERPKGSFSTLEIQRTEQGDSAMYLCASSLDRGTGELFFGEGSRLTVL.

The chain employs TRBV5-4 and TRBJ1-6; TRBD1 is a possible D gene (5 bases). V gave up 0 bases and J gave up 7 bases, with 11 bases separating them. CDR1 and CDR2 from the germline V gene are SGHNT and YYREEE (reference sequence). The CDR3 consists of 15 residues. In DNA, the CDR3 is TGTGCCAGCAGCTTGGACAGGCCATCGAATTCACCCCTCCACTTT. The encoded protein is CASSLDRPSNSPLHF.

The chain carries TRBV2 and TRBJ2-5; TRBD2 aligns across 12 bases. V lost 4 bases, J lost 3 bases, and 3 bases stayed unmatched. This CDR3 comprises 15 residues. The germline gives CDR1 SNHLY, CDR2 FYNNEI. CDR3 DNA: TGTGCCAGCAGTGTTAGACTAGCGGGGGAAGAGACCCAGTACTTC. It translates to CASSVRLAGEETQYF.

This clone was seen just once. This chain links TRBV5-6 with TRBJ2-1; 13 bases are a match to TRBD2. This CDR3 has 17 residues. Germline CDR1 SGHDT, CDR2 YYEEEE. The trim removed 4 bases at V and 3 bases at J, leaving 7 bases unmatched. CDR3 in amino acids: CASSGETSGGIYNEQFF. The DNA of the CDR3 is TGTGCCAGCAGCGGGGAGACTAGCGGGGGGATCTACAATGAGCAGTTCTTC.

The rearrangement joins TRBV5-8 to TRBJ2-3, with 7 nucleotides matching TRBD1. The CDR3 runs 14 residues. Germline V gene data show CDR1 as SGHTS and CDR2 as YDEGEE. V lost 3 bases, J lost 4 bases, and 5 bases stayed unmatched. CDR3 residues: CASSSPRGSDTQYF. The CDR3 DNA follows: TGTGCCAGCAGCTCACCCAGGGGGTCAGATACGCAGTATTTT. Full variable domain (rest looked up from reference TRBV5-8 and TRBJ2-3): EAGVTQSPTHLIKTRGQQATLRCSPISGHTSVYWYQQALGLGLQFLLWYDEGEERNRGNFPPRFSGRQFPNYSSELNVNALELEDSALYLCASSSPRGSDTQYFGPGTRLTVL.

This clone was found a few times. In DNA, the CDR3 is TGTGCCATCAGTGAGCCACAGGGAACTAACTATGGCTACACCTTC. Its protein product is CAISEPQGTNYGYTF. The genes are TRBV10-3 and TRBJ1-2; a weak D match, TRBD1 (6 bases). Germline V lookup: CDR1 ENHRY, CDR2 SYGVKD. Trimming left V 2 bases short and J 0 bases short, with 10 bases between. This CDR3 contains 15 residues.

This chain connects TRBV13 to TRBJ2-2; 9 bases fit TRBD2. The V gene's germline CDR1 is PRHDT and CDR2 FYEKMQ (reference sequence). The CDR3 covers 18 residues. J was trimmed by 6 bases and V by 6 bases; bases with no gene match: 17. In DNA, the CDR3 is TGTGCCAGCAGGGCGAGCGGGGGGCCCATGAGGGGACCCGGGGAGCTGTTTTTT. Translation gives CASRASGGPMRGPGELFF.

The chain employs TRBV10-2 and TRBJ2-5, with 13 positions matching TRBD2. After removal of 6 bases from V and 5 bases from J, the junction contained 6 bases not matched to a gene. CDR1 and CDR2 from the germline V gene are WSHSY and SAAADI. The CDR3 has 15 residues. The CDR3 DNA follows: TGCGCCAGCAGACTGGGACTAGCGGGGTGGGAGACCCAGTACTTC. Its translation is CASRLGLAGWETQYF.

The chain carries TRBV20-1 and TRBJ1-2; no reliable D call. The V gene's germline CDR1 is DFQATT and CDR2 SNEGSKA (reference sequence). Trimming stripped 4 bases from V and 4 bases from J, with 7 bases between. There are 11 residues in the CDR3. DNA for the CDR3: TGCAGTGCTACAGACGGCTATGGCTACACCTTC. It translates to CSATDGYGYTF.

J is TRBJ2-1 and V is TRBV29-1; D gene unclear. V lost 7 bases, J lost 9 bases, and 16 bases lay in between. Germline V gene data show CDR1 as SQVTM and CDR2 as ANQGSEA. This CDR3 is built from 12 residues. The CDR3 DNA follows: TGCAGCGCAGGAATGAAGGCTAGTGAGCAGTTCTTC. Translating it yields CSAGMKASEQFF.

This sequence joins TRBV6-5 and TRBJ1-3, with D tentatively TRBD1 (5 bases). Germline V CDR1 and CDR2: MNHEY, SVGAGI. This CDR3 has 15 amino acids. V gave up 5 bases and J gave up 1 base, with 12 bases separating them. In DNA, the CDR3 is TGTGCCAGCAGTCCCGACAGCCTGTCTGGAAACACCATATATTTT. Protein sequence: CASSPDSLSGNTIYF.

The chain has TRBV5-4 and TRBJ2-7; TRBD1 aligns across 9 bases. Trimming removed 3 bases from V and 4 bases from J; junction bases left unmatched: 5. The CDR3 extends over 14 amino acids. Germline loops: CDR1 SGHNT, CDR2 YYREEE (reference sequence). CDR3: CASSSTGGRYEQYF. In DNA form, the CDR3 reads TGTGCCAGCAGCTCGACAGGGGGGAGGTACGAGCAGTACTTC.

V and J are TRBV3-1 (or the pseudogene TRBV3-2) and TRBJ2-3; D is ambiguous. The germline CDR1 and CDR2 sequences are LGHDT and YNNKEL (reference sequence). The ends were cut back, 8 bases at V and 8 bases at J, with 17 bases in the middle. This CDR3 is built from 13 residues. The CDR3 DNA reads as TGTGCCAGCTGCGACTTCGGCCGGGTTACGCAGTATTTT. Translation gives CASCDFGRVTQYF.

The chain couples TRBV18 to TRBJ2-7, with D possibly matching TRBD2 (5 bases). In germline, CDR1 is KGHSH, CDR2 LQKENI. The CDR3 sequence is 14 residues long. V was cut by 2 bases and J by 4 bases, with 12 bases left in between. The CDR3 DNA follows: TGTGCCAGCTCACCAAGGGCGGGCAGGTACGAGCAGTACTTC. This translates into CASSPRAGRYEQYF. The complete variable domain, with remaining parts taken from reference TRBV18 and TRBJ2-7, reads NAGVMQNPRHLVRRRGQEARLRCSPMKGHSHVYWYRQLPEEGLKFMVYLQKENIIDESGMPKERFSAEFPKEGPSILRIQQVVRGDSAAYFCASSPRAGRYEQYFGPGTRLTVT.

The CDR3: CASSPTRTGELSGYTF. Written as DNA, the CDR3 is TGTGCCAGCAGCCCCACGAGGACAGGGGAACTATCAGGCTACACCTTC. V usage is TRBV7-6 and J usage is TRBJ1-2; the match to TRBD1 covers 9 bases. Losses at the gene ends were 5 bases for V and 8 bases for J; bases not matched to a gene: 15. The germline V gene encodes CDR1 SGHVS and CDR2 FNYEAQ. The CDR3 is 16 amino acids.

The rearrangement links TRBV2 to TRBJ1-1; 10 positions match TRBD1. Germline V gene data show CDR1 as SNHLY and CDR2 as FYNNEI. The CDR3 sequence is 16 residues long. The ends lost 5 bases at V and 5 bases at J; junction bases unmatched: 11. CDR3 coding DNA: TGTGCCAGCAGTCCCAGACAGGGGGCGAGGAGAACTGAAGCTTTCTTT. Translated: CASSPRQGARRTEAFF.

The rearrangement uses TRBV28 and TRBJ1-5; a weak D match, TRBD1 (6 bases). V was pared by 6 bases and J by 5 bases, with 23 bases between. The germline CDR1 and CDR2 sequences are MDHEN and SYDVKM. This CDR3 spans 17 amino acids. CDR3 nucleotides: TGTGCCAGCAGCCGGATAACAGGGTACCCTGGTGATCAGCCCCAGCATTTT. Translated: CASSRITGYPGDQPQHF.